Each of the 10 T cell receptor beta chains below was sequenced from the same sample in a study of blood T cell repertoires in COVID-19. Some clones are missing from TCRdb's copy, which holds only in-frame ones; the method was immunoSEQ multiplex PCR. The data hold 100,000 or so clones, with 75% to 85% observed a single time. The sample was peripheral blood. These TCRs come from a human donor in a cohort sampled during active COVID-19.

The V gene is TRBV5-1, the J gene TRBJ1-2; D is undetermined. With 5 bases removed from V and 5 bases from J, the gap between germline ends came to 25 bases. Germline assignment: CDR1 SGHRS and CDR2 YFSETQ. This CDR3 comprises 17 residues. The CDR3 bases are TGCGCCAGCAGTCTCGAGGGTTCGGCGACCCAGGAATATGGCTACACCTTC. Residues: CASSLEGSATQEYGYTF.

V usage is TRBV29-1 and J usage is TRBJ1-4; 9 bases match TRBD1. CDR3 size: 14 residues. After removal of 6 bases from V and 5 bases from J, the junction contained 7 bases not matched to a gene. Germline CDR1 and CDR2: SQVTM and ANQGSEA. DNA of the CDR3: TGCAGCGTCTACCCCGGGACAGGGAATGAAAAACTGTTTTTT. It encodes CSVYPGTGNEKLFF.

The rearrangement links TRBV4-2 to TRBJ2-7; possible D gene TRBD1, 7 bases. The CDR3 runs to 14 residues. The V gene's germline CDR1 is LGHNA and CDR2 YNFKEQ. V lost 0 bases, J lost 12 bases, and 18 bases lay in between. The CDR3 sequence is CASSQDTSRQGLYF. CDR3 nucleotide sequence: TGTGCCAGCAGCCAAGATACTTCAAGACAGGGACTGTACTTC.

The genes are TRBV5-6 and TRBJ2-5; D may be TRBD2 (6 bases). This CDR3 is built from 15 residues. Germline-derived CDR1 and CDR2 are SGHDT and YYEEEE. Trimming shortened V by 0 bases and J by 1 base, and 10 bases separated the two germline ends. The CDR3 bases are TGTGCCAGCAGCTTGGGGCCTAGCGTCCAAGAGACCCAGTACTTC. Translating gives CASSLGPSVQETQYF.

V is TRBV4-3 and J is TRBJ2-5, with TRBD1 matching 10 bases. The CDR3 covers 18 residues. CDR1 is LGHNA and CDR2 is YSLEER in the germline V gene. V gave up 4 bases and J gave up 0 bases; unmatched junction bases: 11. CDR3 amino acids: CASSPGQGPLSYQETQYF. The CDR3 coding sequence is TGCGCCAGCAGCCCGGGACAGGGGCCTCTTTCGTACCAAGAGACCCAGTACTTC.

The rearrangement joins TRBV6-5 to TRBJ2-7; a possible D gene is TRBD2 (5 bases). Germline CDR1 and CDR2: MNHEY and SVGAGI. The CDR3 has 15 amino acids. V shed 5 bases and J shed 1 base, with 15 bases lying between them. The CDR3 loop reads CASSRESGESYEQYF. As DNA, the CDR3 is TGTGCCAGCAGTAGGGAGAGTGGGGAGTCCTACGAGCAGTACTTC.

The chain joins TRBV18 to TRBJ1-2; no firm D call. The germline V gene encodes CDR1 KGHSH and CDR2 LQKENI. Trimming removed 2 bases at V and 8 bases at J, with 15 bases between. The CDR3 is made up of 14 amino acids. CDR3 residues: CASSPAEVLRGYTF. The CDR3 DNA sequence: TGTGCCAGCTCACCAGCGGAGGTTCTAAGGGGCTACACCTTC.

The gene calls are TRBV10-3 and TRBJ2-1; D not resolved. The CDR3 covers 12 residues. V gave up 0 bases and J gave up 7 bases, with 4 bases separating them. CDR1 and CDR2 from the germline V gene are ENHRY and SYGVKD. The CDR3 is CAISESLNEQFF. DNA for the CDR3: TGTGCCATCAGTGAGTCCCTTAATGAGCAGTTCTTC.

The rearrangement uses TRBV7-8 and TRBJ1-2, with 8 bases lining up with TRBD1. V trimming: 8 bases; J trimming: 8 bases; junction bases outside the gene matches: 13. The germline V gene has CDR1 SGHVS and CDR2 FQNEAQ. The CDR3 length is 14 residues. The CDR3 DNA reads TGTGCCAGCCAGGGAGGACAGGGCCAGGGAGGCTACACCTTC. It specifies CASQGGQGQGGYTF.

J is TRBJ2-3 and V is TRBV7-2; D gene unclear. There are 16 residues in the CDR3. V lost 0 bases to trimming and J lost 2 bases, with 12 bases between them. CDR1 is SGHTA, CDR2 FQGNSA, per germline. Here the CDR3 reads CASSLASATVTDTQYF. CDR3 nucleotide sequence: TGTGCCAGCAGCTTAGCGTCTGCCACTGTCACAGATACGCAGTATTTT. The entire variable domain, with the rest obtained from reference TRBV7-2 and TRBJ2-3, is as follows: GAGVSQSPSNKVTEKGKDVELRCDPISGHTALYWYRQSLGQGLEFLIYFQGNSAPDKSGLPSDRFSAERTGGSVSTLTIQRTQQEDSAVYLCASSLASATVTDTQYFGPGTRLTVL.